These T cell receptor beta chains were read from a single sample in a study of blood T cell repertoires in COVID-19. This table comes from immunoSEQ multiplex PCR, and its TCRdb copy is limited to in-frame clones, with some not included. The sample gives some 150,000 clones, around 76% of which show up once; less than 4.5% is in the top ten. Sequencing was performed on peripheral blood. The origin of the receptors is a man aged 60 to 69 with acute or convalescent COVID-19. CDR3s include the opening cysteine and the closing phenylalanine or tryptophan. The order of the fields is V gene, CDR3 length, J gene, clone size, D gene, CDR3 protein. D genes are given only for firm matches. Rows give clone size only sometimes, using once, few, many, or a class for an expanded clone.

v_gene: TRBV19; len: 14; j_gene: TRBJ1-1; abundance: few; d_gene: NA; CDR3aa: CASSPIGAGAEAFF
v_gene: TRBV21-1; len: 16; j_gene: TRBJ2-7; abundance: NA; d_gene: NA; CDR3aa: CASSKVTTGFSYEQYF
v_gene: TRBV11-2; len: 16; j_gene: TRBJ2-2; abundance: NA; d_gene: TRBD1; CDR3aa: CASSSDRSANTGELFF
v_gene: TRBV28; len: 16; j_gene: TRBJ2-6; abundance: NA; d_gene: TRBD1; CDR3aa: CASSGTANSGANVLTF
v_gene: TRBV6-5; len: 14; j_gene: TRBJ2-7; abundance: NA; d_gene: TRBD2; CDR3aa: CASVPLAGAYEQYF
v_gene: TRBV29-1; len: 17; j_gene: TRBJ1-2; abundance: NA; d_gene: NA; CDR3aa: CSVAKDLRDNHHYGYTF
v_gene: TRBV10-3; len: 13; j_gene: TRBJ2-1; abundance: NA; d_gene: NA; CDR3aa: CAISELRINEQFF
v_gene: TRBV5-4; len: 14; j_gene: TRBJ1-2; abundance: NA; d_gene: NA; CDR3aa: CASSLPGGFYGYTF
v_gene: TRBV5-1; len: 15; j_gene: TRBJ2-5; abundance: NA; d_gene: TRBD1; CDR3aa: CASSTSTGRRETQYF
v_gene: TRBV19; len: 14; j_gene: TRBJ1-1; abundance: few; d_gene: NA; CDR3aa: CASSTQSQVAEAFF
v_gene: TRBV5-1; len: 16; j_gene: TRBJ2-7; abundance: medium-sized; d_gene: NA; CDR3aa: CASSKGITRDSYEQYF
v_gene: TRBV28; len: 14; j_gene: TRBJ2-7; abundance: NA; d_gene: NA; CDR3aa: CASSLLGVAYEQYF
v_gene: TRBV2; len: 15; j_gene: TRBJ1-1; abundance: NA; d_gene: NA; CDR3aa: CASSPVVFQGTEAFF
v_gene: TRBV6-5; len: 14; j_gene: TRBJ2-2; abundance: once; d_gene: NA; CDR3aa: CASSYLARTGELFF
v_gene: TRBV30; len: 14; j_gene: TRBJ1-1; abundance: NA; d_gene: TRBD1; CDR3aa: CAWSGIRGTLEAFF
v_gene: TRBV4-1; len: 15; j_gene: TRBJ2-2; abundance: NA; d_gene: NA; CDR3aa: CASSQVLGSTGELFF
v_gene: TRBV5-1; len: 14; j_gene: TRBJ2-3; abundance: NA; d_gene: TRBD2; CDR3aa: CASSSGTNRDTQYF
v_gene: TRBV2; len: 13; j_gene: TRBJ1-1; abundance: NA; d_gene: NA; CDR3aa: CASRQDFDTEAFF
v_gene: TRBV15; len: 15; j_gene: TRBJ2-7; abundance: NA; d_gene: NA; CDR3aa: CATSRDRRSSYEQYF
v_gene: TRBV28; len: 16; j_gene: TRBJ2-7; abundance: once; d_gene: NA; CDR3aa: CASSPRTGGGTYEQYF
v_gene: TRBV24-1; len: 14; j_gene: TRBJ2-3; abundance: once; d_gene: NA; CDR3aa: CATSSSSGTDTQYF
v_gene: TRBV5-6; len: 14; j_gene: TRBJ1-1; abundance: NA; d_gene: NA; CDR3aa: CASSRLLWNTEAFF
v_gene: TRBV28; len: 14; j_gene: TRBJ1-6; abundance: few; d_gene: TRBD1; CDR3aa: CASSLGTGGSPLHF
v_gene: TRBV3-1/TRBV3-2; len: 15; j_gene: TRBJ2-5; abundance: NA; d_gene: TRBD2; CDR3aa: CASSQDGISGRSRDF
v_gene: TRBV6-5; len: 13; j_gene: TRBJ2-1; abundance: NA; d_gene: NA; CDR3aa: CASKDSSYNEQFF
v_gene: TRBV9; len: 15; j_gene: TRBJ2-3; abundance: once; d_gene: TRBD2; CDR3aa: CASSLGGSSTDTQYF
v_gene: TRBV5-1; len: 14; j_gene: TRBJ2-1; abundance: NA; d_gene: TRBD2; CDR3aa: CASSLSGGSGEQFF
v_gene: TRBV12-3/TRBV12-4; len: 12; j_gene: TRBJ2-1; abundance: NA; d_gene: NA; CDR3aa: CASSPLYNEQFF
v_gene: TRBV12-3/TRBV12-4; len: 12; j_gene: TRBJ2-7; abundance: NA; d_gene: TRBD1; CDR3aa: CATSGGRGEQYF
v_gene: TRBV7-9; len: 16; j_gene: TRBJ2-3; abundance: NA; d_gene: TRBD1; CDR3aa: CASSTQGLSRTDTQYF
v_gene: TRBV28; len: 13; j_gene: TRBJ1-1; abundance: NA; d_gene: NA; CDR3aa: CASLREGATEAFF
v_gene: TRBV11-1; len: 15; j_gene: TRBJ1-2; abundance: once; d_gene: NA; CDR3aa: CASSRTGLGNYGYTF
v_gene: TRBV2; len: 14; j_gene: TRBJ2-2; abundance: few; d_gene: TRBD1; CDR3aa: CASSFRDSDGELFF
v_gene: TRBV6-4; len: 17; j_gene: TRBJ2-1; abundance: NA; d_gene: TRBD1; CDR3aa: CASSDSAGTGFLAEQFF
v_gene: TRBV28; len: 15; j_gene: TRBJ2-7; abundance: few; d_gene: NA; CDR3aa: CASSLSRESAYEQYF
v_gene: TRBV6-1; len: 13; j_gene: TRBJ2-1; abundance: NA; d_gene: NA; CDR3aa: CASSEEQHNEQFF
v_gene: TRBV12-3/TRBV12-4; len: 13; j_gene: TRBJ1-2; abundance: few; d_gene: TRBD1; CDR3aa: CASREGQNYGYTF
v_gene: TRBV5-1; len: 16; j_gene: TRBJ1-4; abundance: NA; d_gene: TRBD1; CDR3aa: CASSTGQGAGLEKLFF
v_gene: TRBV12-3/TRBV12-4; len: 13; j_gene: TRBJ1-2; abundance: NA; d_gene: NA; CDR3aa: CASSLLGFYGYTF
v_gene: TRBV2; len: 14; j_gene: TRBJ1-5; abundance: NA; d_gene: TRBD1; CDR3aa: CASSEGQSNQPQHF
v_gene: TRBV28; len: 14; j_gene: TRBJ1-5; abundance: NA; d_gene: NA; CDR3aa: CASSLGGSNQPQHF
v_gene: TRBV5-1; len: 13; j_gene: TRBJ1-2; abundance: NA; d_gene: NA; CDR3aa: CASRLDPVGGYTF
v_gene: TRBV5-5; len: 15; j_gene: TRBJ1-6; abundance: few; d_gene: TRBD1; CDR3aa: CASSSETGVNSPLHF
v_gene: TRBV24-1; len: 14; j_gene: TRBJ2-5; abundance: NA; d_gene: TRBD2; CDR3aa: CATSETGGQETQYF
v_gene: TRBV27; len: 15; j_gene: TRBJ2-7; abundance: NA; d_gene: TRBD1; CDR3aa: CASSFTGTGSYEQYF
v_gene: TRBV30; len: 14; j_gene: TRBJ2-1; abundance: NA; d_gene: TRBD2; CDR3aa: CACLIGTSYNEQFF
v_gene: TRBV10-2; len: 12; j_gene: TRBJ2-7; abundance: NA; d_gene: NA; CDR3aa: CASIGNSYEQYF
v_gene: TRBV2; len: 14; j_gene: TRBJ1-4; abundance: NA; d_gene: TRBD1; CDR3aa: CASREQGLVEKLFF
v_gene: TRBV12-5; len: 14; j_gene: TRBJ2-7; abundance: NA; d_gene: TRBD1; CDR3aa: CASGPGQVSHEQYF
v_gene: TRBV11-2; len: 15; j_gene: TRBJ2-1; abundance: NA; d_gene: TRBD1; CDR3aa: CASSLLQGSYNEQFF
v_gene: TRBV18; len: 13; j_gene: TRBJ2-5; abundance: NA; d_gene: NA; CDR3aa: CASSRSTQETQYF
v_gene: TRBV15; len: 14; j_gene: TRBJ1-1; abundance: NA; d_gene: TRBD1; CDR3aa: CATSTDRGSTEAFF
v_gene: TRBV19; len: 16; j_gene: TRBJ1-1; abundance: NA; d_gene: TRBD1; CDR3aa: CASSIGTGGGGTEAFF
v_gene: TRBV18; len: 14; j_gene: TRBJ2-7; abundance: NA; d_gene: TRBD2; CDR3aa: CASSPTSGSEEQYF
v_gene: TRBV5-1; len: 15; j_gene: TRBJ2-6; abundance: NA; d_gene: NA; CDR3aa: CASTLGYSGANVLTF
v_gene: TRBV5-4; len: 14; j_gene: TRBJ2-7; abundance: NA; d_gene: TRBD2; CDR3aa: CASSSATSVNEQYF
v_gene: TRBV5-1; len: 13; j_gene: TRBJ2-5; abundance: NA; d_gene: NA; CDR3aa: CASSLGTQETQYF